The present entry profiles one TCR beta chain with its context. Allocation to cohorts depended on clinical history reported by the participants. Original processing methods: Amplification with reference gene primers provided the estimates of nucleated cell counts. The table came from immunoSEQ multiplex PCR; TCRdb's copy has only in-frame clones and leaves some out. The V and J calls and clone size come from that table; D and trimming were worked out from the DNA. The repertoire holds about 210,000 clones, with more than 75% as singletons. This sample was included in a study of blood T cell repertoires in COVID-19. Across the study: COVID-19 samples collected from the United States, Italy and Spain covered acute and convalescent phases.

This CDR3 comprises 15 residues. Germline V CDR1 and CDR2: SGHNT, YYREEE (reference sequence). V gave up 6 bases and J gave up 2 bases, with 15 bases separating them. The chain links TRBV5-4 to TRBJ2-1, with D perhaps matching TRBD1 (6 bases). The sequence came from a man aged 35 to 55 with acute COVID-19. Sequencing was done on a sample of PBMCs or T cells enriched from blood (not recorded which). CDR3 amino acids: CASTAGANTYNEQFF. The CDR3 DNA reads as TGTGCCAGCACCGCAGGGGCAAATACCTACAATGAGCAGTTCTTC.